These 4 T cell receptor beta chains originate from one sample sequenced in a study of blood T cell repertoires in COVID-19. Sequenced by immunoSEQ multiplex PCR; TCRdb stores in-frame clones only, minus some. Of 250,000 to 300,000 clones listed, around 86% are singletons. The source material was peripheral blood. Receptors originate from a woman aged 55-69 years with active or convalescent COVID-19.

The CDR3 coding sequence is TGCGCCAGCAGCTTGGCGGGCGGGGGGACCTACGAGCAGTACTTC. Amino acids: CASSLAGGGTYEQYF. The chain combines TRBV5-1 with TRBJ2-7; 8 bases agree with TRBD2. Germline V lookup: CDR1 SGHRS, CDR2 YFSETQ. The CDR3 has 15 amino acids. After removal of 0 bases from V and 2 bases from J, the junction contained 4 bases not matched to a gene.

The J gene is TRBJ1-2, the V gene TRBV19, with a weak D call TRBD1 (6 bases). Germline CDR1 is LNHDA and CDR2 is SQIVND (reference sequence). V was clipped by 4 bases and J by 2 bases, with 17 bases between them. The CDR3 runs to 16 residues. This CDR3 is CASSNRVGNENYGYTF. Written as DNA, the CDR3 is TGTGCCAGTAGTAACAGGGTCGGGAACGAAAACTATGGCTACACCTTC.

The chain links TRBV28 to TRBJ1-2; D gene uncertain. Trimming pared 7 bases from V and 4 bases from J, leaving 13 bases between. This CDR3 has 13 residues. CDR1 is MDHEN and CDR2 is SYDVKM in the germline V gene. The CDR3 is CASKVTGSYGYTF. DNA of the CDR3: TGTGCCAGCAAAGTGACCGGGAGCTATGGCTACACCTTC.

This clone was recorded a few times. J is TRBJ1-3 and V is TRBV12-5; 7 bases are a match to TRBD1. This CDR3 region has 16 residues. The ends lost 2 bases at V and 0 bases at J; junction bases unmatched: 4. CDR1 is LGHNT, CDR2 FRNRAP, per germline. CDR3 bases: TGTGCTAGTGGTTTGTTGCAGGGGGTCTCTGGAAACACCATATATTTT. This codes for CASGLLQGVSGNTIYF. The complete variable domain, with remaining parts taken from reference TRBV12-5 and TRBJ1-3, reads DARVTQTPRHKVTEMGQEVTMRCQPILGHNTVFWYRQTMMQGLELLAYFRNRAPLDDSGMPKDRFSAEMPDATLATLKIQPSEPRDSAVYFCASGLLQGVSGNTIYFGEGSWLTVV.